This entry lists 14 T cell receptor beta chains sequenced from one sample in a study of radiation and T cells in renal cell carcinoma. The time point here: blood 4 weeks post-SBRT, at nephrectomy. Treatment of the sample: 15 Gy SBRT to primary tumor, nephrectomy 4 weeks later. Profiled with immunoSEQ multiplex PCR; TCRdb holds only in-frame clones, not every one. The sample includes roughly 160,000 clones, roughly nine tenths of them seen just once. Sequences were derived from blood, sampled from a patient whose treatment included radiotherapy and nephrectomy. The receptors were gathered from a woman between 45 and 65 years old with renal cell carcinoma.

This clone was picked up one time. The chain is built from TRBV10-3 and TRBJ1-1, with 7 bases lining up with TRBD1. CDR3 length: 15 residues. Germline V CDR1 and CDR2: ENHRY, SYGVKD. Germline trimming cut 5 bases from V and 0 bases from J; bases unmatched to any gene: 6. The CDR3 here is CAISPGQIMNTEAFF. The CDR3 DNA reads TGTGCCATCAGTCCGGGACAGATCATGAACACTGAAGCTTTCTTT.

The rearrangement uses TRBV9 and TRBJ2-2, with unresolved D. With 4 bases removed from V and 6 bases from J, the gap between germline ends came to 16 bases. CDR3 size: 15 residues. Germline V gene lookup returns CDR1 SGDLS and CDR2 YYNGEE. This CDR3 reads CASSPRVLIAGELFF. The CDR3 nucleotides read TGTGCCAGCAGCCCCCGAGTTTTAATCGCCGGGGAGCTGTTTTTT.

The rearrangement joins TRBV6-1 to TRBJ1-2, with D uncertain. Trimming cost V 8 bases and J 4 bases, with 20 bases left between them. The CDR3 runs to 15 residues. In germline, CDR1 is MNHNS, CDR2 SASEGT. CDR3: CASPDGEGLAYGYTF. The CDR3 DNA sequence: TGTGCCAGCCCCGATGGGGAGGGTCTGGCCTATGGCTACACCTTC.

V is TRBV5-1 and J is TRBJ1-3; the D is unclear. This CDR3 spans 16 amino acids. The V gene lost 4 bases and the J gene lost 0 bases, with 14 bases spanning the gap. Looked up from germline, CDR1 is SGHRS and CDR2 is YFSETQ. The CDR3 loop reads CASSAPNGFSGNTIYF. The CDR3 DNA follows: TGCGCCAGCAGCGCGCCCAATGGATTCTCTGGAAACACCATATATTTT.

This chain's CDR3 is CASSLGAGTDTQYF. Written as DNA, the CDR3 is TGTGCCAGCAGCCTCGGGGCGGGTACAGATACGCAGTATTTT. The chain joins TRBV7-9 to TRBJ2-3, with D perhaps assigned TRBD1 or TRBD2 (5 bases each). CDR3 size: 14 residues. V was pared by 5 bases and J by 3 bases, with 12 bases between. Germline CDR1 and CDR2: SEHNR and FQNEAQ (reference sequence).

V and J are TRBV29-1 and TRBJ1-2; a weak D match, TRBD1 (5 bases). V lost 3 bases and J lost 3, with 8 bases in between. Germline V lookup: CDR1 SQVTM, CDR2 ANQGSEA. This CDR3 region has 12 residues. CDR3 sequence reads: CSVDTGDYGYTF. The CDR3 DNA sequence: TGCAGCGTTGATACGGGGGACTATGGCTACACCTTC.

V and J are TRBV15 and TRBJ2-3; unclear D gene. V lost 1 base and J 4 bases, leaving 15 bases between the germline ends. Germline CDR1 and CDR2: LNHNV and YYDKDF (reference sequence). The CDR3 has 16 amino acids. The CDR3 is CATSRGGRSGADTQYF. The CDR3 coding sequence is TGTGCCACCAGCAGAGGGGGTAGGAGTGGGGCAGATACGCAGTATTTT.

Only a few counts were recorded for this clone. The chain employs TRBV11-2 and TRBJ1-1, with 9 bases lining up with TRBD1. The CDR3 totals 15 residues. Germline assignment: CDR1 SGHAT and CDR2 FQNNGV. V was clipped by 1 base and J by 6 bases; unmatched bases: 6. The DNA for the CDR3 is TGTGCCAGCAGCTTAGGTGCGACAGGGGGGTCTGAAGCTTTCTTT. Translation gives CASSLGATGGSEAFF.

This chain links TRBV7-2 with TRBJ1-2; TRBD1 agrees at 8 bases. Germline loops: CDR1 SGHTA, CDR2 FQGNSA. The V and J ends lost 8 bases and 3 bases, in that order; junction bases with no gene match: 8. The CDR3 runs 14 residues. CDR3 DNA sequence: TGTGCCAGCTCTATTCCAGGGGGCGACTATGGCTACACCTTC. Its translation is CASSIPGGDYGYTF.

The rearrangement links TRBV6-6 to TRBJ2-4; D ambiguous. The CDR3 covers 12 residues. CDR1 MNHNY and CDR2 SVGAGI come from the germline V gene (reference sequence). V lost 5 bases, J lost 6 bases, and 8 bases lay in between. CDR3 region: CASSQDGNIQYF. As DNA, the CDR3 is TGTGCCAGCAGTCAGGACGGAAACATTCAGTACTTC.

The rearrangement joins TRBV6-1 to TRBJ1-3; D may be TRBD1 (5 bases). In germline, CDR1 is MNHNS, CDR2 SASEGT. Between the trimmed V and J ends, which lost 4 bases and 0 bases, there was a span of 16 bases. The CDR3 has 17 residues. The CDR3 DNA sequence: TGTGCCAGCAGTGGCCAACTGGACACTAGCTCTGGAAACACCATATATTTT. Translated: CASSGQLDTSSGNTIYF.

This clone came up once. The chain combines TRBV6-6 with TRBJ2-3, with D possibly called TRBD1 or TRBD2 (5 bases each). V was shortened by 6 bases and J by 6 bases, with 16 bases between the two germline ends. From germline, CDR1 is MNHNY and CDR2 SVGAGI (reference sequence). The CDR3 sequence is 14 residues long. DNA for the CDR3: TGTGCCAGCAGATCCCGGGACCCGGGGGATACGCAGTATTTT. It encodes CASRSRDPGDTQYF.

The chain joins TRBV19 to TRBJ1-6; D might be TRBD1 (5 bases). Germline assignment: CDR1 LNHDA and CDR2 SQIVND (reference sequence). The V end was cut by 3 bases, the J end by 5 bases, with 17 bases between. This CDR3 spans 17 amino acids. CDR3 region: CASSMGLGRLNNSPLHF. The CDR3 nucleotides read TGTGCCAGTAGTATGGGTTTGGGGCGCCTGAATAATTCACCCCTCCACTTT.

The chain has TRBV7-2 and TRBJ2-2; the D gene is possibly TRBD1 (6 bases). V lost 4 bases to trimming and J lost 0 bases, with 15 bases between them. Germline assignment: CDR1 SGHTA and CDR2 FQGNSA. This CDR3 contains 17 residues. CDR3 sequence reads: CASSSTIGGANTGELFF. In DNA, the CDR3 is TGTGCCAGCAGCTCCACTATTGGGGGCGCGAACACCGGGGAGCTGTTTTTT.